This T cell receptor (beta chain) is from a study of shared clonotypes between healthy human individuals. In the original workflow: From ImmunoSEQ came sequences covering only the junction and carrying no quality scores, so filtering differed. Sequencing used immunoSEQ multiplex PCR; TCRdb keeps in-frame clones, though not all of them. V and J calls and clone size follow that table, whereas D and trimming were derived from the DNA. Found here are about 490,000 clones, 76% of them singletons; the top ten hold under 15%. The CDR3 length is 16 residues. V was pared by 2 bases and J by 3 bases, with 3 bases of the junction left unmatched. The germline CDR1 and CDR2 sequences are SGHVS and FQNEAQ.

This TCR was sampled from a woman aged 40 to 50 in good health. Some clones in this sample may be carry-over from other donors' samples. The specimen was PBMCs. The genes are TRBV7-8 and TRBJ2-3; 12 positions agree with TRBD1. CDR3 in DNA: TGTGCCAGCAGCTTATGGGGACAGGGGGCTACAGATACGCAGTATTTT. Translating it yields CASSLWGQGATDTQYF.